This entry describes one TCR beta chain. Using immunoSEQ multiplex PCR, the repertoire was profiled, and TCRdb retains in-frame clones only, with some absent. Here the sample spans about 94,000 clones, about 86% being singletons. Trimming took 5 bases from V and 4 from J; bases not matched to a gene: 7. CDR1 SEHNR and CDR2 FQNEAQ come from the germline V gene (reference sequence). The CDR3 totals 15 residues. The record originates from a study of blood T cell repertoires in COVID-19. Sample: peripheral blood. The chain joins TRBV7-9 to TRBJ2-2, with TRBD1 identical over 7 bases. The receptor was derived from a woman in her sixties or seventies in a cohort sampled during active or convalescent COVID-19. CDR3 DNA sequence: TGTGCCAGCAGCCGAACAGGGGTACCCACCGGGGAGCTGTTTTTT. This codes for CASSRTGVPTGELFF.